This T cell receptor (beta chain) stems from a study of Graves' ophthalmopathy and Graves' hyperthyroidism. Amplification of the TCR beta CDR3 regions used RNA transcripts (as template). HTBI-primed RT-PCR formed the first round, and a multiplex PCR formed the second. TCRdb recomputed calls from the multiplex PCR reads with MiXCR, one row per CDR3 protein. The data hold around 670,000 distinct CDR3 sequences, with approximately 40% observed a single time. Pregnancy or lactation, uncontrolled infections and other autoimmune diseases were grounds for excluding patients. The CDR3 is made up of 14 amino acids. Germline CDR1 reads SEHNR; CDR2 reads FQNEAQ (reference sequence). The germline V and J ends were trimmed by 5 bases and 3 bases, with 10 bases remaining between them.

The rearrangement links TRBV7-9 to TRBJ2-2; D possibly corresponds to TRBD1 (6 bases). The specimen sequenced was peripheral blood. This TCR was recovered from an adult man with Graves' ophthalmopathy. CDR3 protein: CASSGTGYTGELFF. The CDR3 coding sequence is TGTGCCAGCAGCGGAACAGGGTACACCGGGGAGCTGTTTTTT.